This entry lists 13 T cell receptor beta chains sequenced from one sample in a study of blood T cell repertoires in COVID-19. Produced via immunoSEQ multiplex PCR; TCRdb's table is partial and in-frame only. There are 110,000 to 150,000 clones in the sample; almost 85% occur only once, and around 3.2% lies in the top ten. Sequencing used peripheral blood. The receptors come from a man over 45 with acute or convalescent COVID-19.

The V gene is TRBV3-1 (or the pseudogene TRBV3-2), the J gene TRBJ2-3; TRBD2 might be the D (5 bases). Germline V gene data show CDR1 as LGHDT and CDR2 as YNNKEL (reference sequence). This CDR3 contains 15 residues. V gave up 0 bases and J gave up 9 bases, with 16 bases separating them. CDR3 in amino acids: CASSQDLLPTGTQYF. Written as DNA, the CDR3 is TGTGCCAGCAGCCAAGATCTACTCCCAACGGGAACGCAGTATTTT.

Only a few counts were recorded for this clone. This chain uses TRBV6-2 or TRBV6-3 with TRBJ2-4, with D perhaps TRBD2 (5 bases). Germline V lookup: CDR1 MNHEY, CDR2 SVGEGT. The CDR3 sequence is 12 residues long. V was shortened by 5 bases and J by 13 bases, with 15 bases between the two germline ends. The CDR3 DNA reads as TGTGCCAGCAGTGATAACCGGGGTCTCCAGTACTTC. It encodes CASSDNRGLQYF.

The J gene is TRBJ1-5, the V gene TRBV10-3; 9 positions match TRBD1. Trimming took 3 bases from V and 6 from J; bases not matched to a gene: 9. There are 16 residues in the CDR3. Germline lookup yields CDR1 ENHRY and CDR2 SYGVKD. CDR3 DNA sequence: TGTGCCATCAGTGAAGAGGGACAGGGATTACGTCAGCCCCAGCATTTT. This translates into CAISEEGQGLRQPQHF.

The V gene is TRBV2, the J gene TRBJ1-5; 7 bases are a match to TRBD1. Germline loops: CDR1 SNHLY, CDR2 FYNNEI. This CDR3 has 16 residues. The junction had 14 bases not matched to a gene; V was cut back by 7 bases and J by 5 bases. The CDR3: CASKGQNLLPDQPQHF. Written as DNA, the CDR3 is TGTGCCAGCAAGGGACAGAACCTACTACCCGATCAGCCCCAGCATTTT.

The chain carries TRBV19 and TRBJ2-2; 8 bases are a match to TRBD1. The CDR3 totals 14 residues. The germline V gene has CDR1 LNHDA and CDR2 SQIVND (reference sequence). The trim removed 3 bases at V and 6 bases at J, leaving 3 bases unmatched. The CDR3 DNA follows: TGTGCCAGTAGTATTCAGGGGGCGGCCGGGGAGCTGTTTTTT. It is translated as CASSIQGAAGELFF.

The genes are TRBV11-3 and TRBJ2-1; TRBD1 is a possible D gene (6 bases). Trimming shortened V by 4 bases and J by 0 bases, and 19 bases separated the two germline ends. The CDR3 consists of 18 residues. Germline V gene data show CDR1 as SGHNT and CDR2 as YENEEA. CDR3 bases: TGTGCCAGCAGCTCCGGCCCCCCACAGGACAGCTCCTACAATGAGCAGTTCTTC. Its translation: CASSSGPPQDSSYNEQFF.

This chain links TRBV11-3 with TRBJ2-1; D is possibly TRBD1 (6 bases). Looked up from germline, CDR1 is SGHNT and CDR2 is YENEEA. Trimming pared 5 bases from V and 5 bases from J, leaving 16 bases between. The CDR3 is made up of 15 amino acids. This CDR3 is CASSPQGRGNNEQFF. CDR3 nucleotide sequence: TGTGCCAGCAGCCCCCAGGGGAGAGGTAACAATGAGCAGTTCTTC. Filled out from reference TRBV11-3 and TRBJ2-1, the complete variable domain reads EAGVVQSPRYKIIEKKQPVAFWCNPISGHNTLYWYLQNLGQGPELLIRYENEEAVDDSQLPKDRFSAERLKGVDSTLKIQPAELGDSAVYLCASSPQGRGNNEQFFGPGTRLTVL.

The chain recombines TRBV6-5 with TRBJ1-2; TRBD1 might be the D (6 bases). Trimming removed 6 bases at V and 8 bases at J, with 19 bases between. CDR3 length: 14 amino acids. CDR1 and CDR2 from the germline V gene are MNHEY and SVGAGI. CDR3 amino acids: CASRSYGRGGGYTF. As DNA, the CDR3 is TGTGCCAGCAGATCCTATGGACGAGGGGGAGGCTACACCTTC.

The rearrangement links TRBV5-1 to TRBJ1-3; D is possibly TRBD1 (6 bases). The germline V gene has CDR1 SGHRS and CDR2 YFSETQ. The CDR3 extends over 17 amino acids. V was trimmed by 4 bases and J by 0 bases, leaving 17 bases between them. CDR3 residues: CASSPHGGLTSGNTIYF. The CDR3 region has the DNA TGCGCCAGCAGCCCGCATGGGGGCCTGACCTCTGGAAACACCATATATTTT.

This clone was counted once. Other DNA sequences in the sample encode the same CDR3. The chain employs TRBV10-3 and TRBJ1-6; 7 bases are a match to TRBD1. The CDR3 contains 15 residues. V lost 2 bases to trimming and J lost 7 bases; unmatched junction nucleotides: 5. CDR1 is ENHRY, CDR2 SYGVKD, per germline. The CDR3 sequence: CAISEGGTANSPLHF. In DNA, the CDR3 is TGTGCCATCAGTGAGGGCGGGACAGCAAATTCACCCCTCCACTTT.

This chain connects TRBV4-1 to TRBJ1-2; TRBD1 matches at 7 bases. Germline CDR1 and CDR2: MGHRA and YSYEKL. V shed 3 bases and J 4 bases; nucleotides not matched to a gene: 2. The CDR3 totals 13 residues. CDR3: CASSQTGSYGYTF. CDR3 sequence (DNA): TGCGCCAGCAGCCAGACAGGGTCCTATGGCTACACCTTC.

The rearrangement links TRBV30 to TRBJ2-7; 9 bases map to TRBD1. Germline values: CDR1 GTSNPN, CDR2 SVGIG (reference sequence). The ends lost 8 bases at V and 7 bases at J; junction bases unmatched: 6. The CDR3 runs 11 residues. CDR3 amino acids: CAMDRGEEQYF. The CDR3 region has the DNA TGTGCCATGGACAGGGGTGAGGAGCAGTACTTC.

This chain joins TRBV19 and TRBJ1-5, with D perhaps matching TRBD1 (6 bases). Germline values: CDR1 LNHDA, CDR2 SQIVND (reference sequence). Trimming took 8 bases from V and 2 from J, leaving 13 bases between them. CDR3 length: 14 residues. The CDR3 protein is CASSSRQGNQPQHF. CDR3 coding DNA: TGTGCCAGTTCCTCCCGACAGGGCAATCAGCCCCAGCATTTT.